This T cell receptor (beta chain) appears in the sequencing data of a study of cytomegalovirus exposure and HLA in healthy donors. Study observations and caveats: Listed as cytomegalovirus-associated were 150 to 200 TCR beta chains.

As to this clone: Antigen: not known.

Samples came from healthy bone marrow donors. It was with 60 Vbeta and 13 Jbeta primers that the PCR ran. Profiling relied on immunoSEQ multiplex PCR, and the TCRdb table lists in-frame clones only, not all of them. The sample includes roughly 190,000 clones, 75% to 85% seen only once; the top ten take about 1.4%. The clonotype originates from a girl aged 5 to 17 in good health and CMV-seropositive. The sample was PBMCs.

The CDR3, as DNA: TGCACCAGCAGCCAAGAAGGAGGGGCAGACACAGATACGCAGTATTTT. Translation gives CTSSQEGGADTDTQYF. The chain recombines TRBV1 with TRBJ2-3; TRBD2, the D gene given by the table, was not confirmed from the DNA. TRBV1 is a pseudogene segment. The length of the CDR3 is 16 residues.